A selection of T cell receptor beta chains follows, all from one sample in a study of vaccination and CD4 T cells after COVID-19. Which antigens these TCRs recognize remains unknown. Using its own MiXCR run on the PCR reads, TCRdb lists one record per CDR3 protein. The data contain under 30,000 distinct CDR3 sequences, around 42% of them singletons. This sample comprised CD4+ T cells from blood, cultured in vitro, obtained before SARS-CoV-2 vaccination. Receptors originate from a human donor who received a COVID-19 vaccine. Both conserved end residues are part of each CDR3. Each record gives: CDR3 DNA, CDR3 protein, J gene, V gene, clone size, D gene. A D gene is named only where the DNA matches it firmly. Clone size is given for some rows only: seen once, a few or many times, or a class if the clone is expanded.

TGTGCCAGCTCACCGACAGGGGATAAGAGCTCCTATAATTCACCCCTCCACTTT,CASSPTGDKSSYNSPLHF,TRBJ1-6,TRBV18,NA,TRBD1
TGTGCCACCAGTGATCCTGGGGTTAACTATGGCTACACCTTC,CATSDPGVNYGYTF,TRBJ1-2,TRBV24-1,NA,NA
TGTGCCATCAGTGCACGTAGGGGAACCTACGAGCAGTACTTC,CAISARRGTYEQYF,TRBJ2-7,TRBV10-3,few,NA
TGTGCCAGCAGTTATCGGACGGCTGATAATTCACCCCTCCACTTT,CASSYRTADNSPLHF,TRBJ1-6,TRBV6-5,medium-sized,NA
TGTGCCAGCAGCCCCGACCAGCCCCTTGGGAATGAGCAGTTCTTC,CASSPDQPLGNEQFF,TRBJ2-1,TRBV7-9,NA,NA
TGTGCCAGCTCACGGACAGGGATGAGAGGTGAAGCTTTCTTT,CASSRTGMRGEAFF,TRBJ1-1,TRBV27,few,TRBD1
TGTGCCAGCAGCCGGGGGGTGTTAGTCGGTGAAGCTTTCTTT,CASSRGVLVGEAFF,TRBJ1-1,TRBV7-2,few,NA
TGCAGTGCTCGGCGGGGGGGGTGGGATACGCAGTATTTT,CSARRGGWDTQYF,TRBJ2-3,TRBV20-1,NA,TRBD2
TGTGCCTGGAGTTTTCTAGAGTGGGGATCCCCTAACTATGGCTACACCTTC,CAWSFLEWGSPNYGYTF,TRBJ1-2,TRBV30,few,NA
TGTGCCAGCAGTTACGCGACAGGGATGGAGGATTCACCCCTCCACTTT,CASSYATGMEDSPLHF,TRBJ1-6,TRBV6-5,few,TRBD1
TGTGCCAGCAGCCTTCGGTCGAACACTGAAGCTTTCTTT,CASSLRSNTEAFF,TRBJ1-1,TRBV12-3/TRBV12-4,few,NA
TGTGCCAGCACCGAGAGTGCTGAGACCCAGTACTTC,CASTESAETQYF,TRBJ2-5,TRBV2,NA,NA
TGCGCCAGCAGCCAAGATCTGGCGGGGCGCCGGAACACCGGGGAGCTGTTTTTT,CASSQDLAGRRNTGELFF,TRBJ2-2,TRBV4-1,NA,NA
TGTGCCAGCAGTCGGGGACAGCCGTACAATGAGCAGTTCTTC,CASSRGQPYNEQFF,TRBJ2-1,TRBV7-6,NA,TRBD1
TGTGCCAGCAGCTTGCCCCTGGCGCAGGGGGGCTGGAACACTGAAGCTTTCTTT,CASSLPLAQGGWNTEAFF,TRBJ1-1,TRBV5-3,NA,TRBD1
TGTGCCAGCATAAAGTGGGGCGGCTATGGCTACACCTTC,CASIKWGGYGYTF,TRBJ1-2,TRBV6-4,NA,NA
TGTGCCAGCAGCGTGACTAGTGGCTATGAGCAGTTCTTC,CASSVTSGYEQFF,TRBJ2-1,TRBV7-6,few,NA
TGTGCCAGCAGTTTTCGCCCGGGACTAGCTTGGGATACGCAGTATTTT,CASSFRPGLAWDTQYF,TRBJ2-3,TRBV12-3/TRBV12-4,NA,TRBD2
TGCAGTGCCAGGGGGAGAGGGGGGCGAGACACTGAAGCTTTCTTT,CSARGRGGRDTEAFF,TRBJ1-1,TRBV20-1,few,TRBD1
TGTGCCAGCAGCCCAACGGCCGGGACAGGCCAAGAGACCCAGTACTTC,CASSPTAGTGQETQYF,TRBJ2-5,TRBV7-3,NA,TRBD1
TGTGCCAGCAGTTACCAGGACGGACGAGAGACCCAGTACTTC,CASSYQDGRETQYF,TRBJ2-5,TRBV6-5,NA,NA
TGTGCCAGCAGTGATTTCAGGGGAGGTTCCTACGAGCAGTACTTC,CASSDFRGGSYEQYF,TRBJ2-7,TRBV25-1,NA,NA
TGTGCCAGCAGCTTAGATGCGGGGGTTTACGAGCAGTACTTC,CASSLDAGVYEQYF,TRBJ2-7,TRBV7-2,NA,TRBD2
TGTGCCAGCAGAACCCAGGGGGTTGAAAAACTGTTTTTT,CASRTQGVEKLFF,TRBJ1-4,TRBV28,NA,TRBD1
TGCAGTGCTAGAGGACAGGGAGGGATGGAGACCCAGTACTTC,CSARGQGGMETQYF,TRBJ2-5,TRBV20-1,NA,NA
TGTGCCAGCAGCAACGGACAGTCTGGAAACACCATATATTTT,CASSNGQSGNTIYF,TRBJ1-3,TRBV7-9,NA,NA
TGTGCCAGCAGTTTAAGCAGGGGGGGGTCCTACGAGCAGTACTTC,CASSLSRGGSYEQYF,TRBJ2-7,TRBV12-3/TRBV12-4,NA,NA
TGTGCCAGTAGCAAAGCTAACAGGAGGGTGAACACTGAAGCTTTCTTT,CASSKANRRVNTEAFF,TRBJ1-1,TRBV19,few,NA
TGTGCCAGTAGTATCCAGCTTAATGAAAAACTGTTTTTT,CASSIQLNEKLFF,TRBJ1-4,TRBV19,NA,NA
TGCAGTGCTATAGCGGGGGCCTCCTACAATGAGCAGTTCTTC,CSAIAGASYNEQFF,TRBJ2-1,TRBV20-1,few,TRBD2
TGCAGCGCCCTGACAGGGGAGTCTAAACAGCCCCAGCATTTT,CSALTGESKQPQHF,TRBJ1-5,TRBV29-1,NA,TRBD1
TGTGCCAGCAGTTACTCCCTTTTGAGCTCTGGAAACACCATATATTTT,CASSYSLLSSGNTIYF,TRBJ1-3,TRBV6-5,NA,NA
TGTGCCATCGGACAGGGGGACTCTGGAAACACCATATATTTT,CAIGQGDSGNTIYF,TRBJ1-3,TRBV10-3,NA,TRBD1
TGTGCCAGCAGCCTGAGGACAGGGGGAACCTACGAGCAGTACTTC,CASSLRTGGTYEQYF,TRBJ2-7,TRBV5-4,NA,TRBD1
TGTGCCAGCAGCTGGGCCCTAGCGGGAGCCCTCCTCAGAGAGACCCAGTACTTC,CASSWALAGALLRETQYF,TRBJ2-5,TRBV5-3,NA,TRBD2
TGCAGTGCTAGACAGGGTCCCAATCAGCCCCAGCATTTT,CSARQGPNQPQHF,TRBJ1-5,TRBV20-1,NA,NA
TGTGCCAGCAGTTACGGGACAGAGAGGACCGGGGAGCTGTTTTTT,CASSYGTERTGELFF,TRBJ2-2,TRBV6-5,NA,TRBD1
TGTGCCAGCAGCTTGGACAGGGGGTACACCGGGGAGCTGTTTTTT,CASSLDRGYTGELFF,TRBJ2-2,TRBV5-4,few,TRBD1
TGTGCCAGCAGTACCCTGGACAGGTTTGAAGAGACCCAGTACTTC,CASSTLDRFEETQYF,TRBJ2-5,TRBV2,NA,TRBD1
TGCAGTGCGCGTGGTTACACAGGGGGCGGGTCAGATACGCAGTATTTT,CSARGYTGGGSDTQYF,TRBJ2-3,TRBV20-1,NA,TRBD1
TGTGCCACCAGCAGGGTGACAGGTGTGGGTTGGAAAGCTTTCTTT,CATSRVTGVGWKAFF,TRBJ1-1,TRBV15,few,NA